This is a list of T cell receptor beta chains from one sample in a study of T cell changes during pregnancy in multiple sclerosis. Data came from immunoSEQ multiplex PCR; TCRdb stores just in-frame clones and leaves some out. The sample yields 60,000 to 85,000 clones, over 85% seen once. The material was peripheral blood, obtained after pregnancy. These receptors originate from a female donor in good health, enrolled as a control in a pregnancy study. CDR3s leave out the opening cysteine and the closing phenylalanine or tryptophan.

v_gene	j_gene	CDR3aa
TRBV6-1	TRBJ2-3	ASSAGVLGTDTQY
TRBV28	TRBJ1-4	ASTDPVGASNEKLF
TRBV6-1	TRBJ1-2	ASSDGGGTAYGYT
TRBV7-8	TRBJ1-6	ASARDNPSPLH
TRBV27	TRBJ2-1	ASSPGIYNEQF
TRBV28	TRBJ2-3	ASSLRDRRAGDTQY
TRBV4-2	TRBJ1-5	ASSQEGGPQPQH
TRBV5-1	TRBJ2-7	ASSSQRGASYEQY
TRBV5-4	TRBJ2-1	ASSSGGRGNEQF
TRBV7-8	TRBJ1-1	ASSPRPGVVAEAF
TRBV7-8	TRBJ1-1	ASSQGQPGAF
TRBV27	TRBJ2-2	ASSPWTSGDTGELF
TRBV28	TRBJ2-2	ASSRTSAAGELF
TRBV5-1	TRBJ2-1	ASSHLTGTGAYNEQF
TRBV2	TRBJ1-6	ASRLTGVNSPLH
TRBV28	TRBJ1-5	ASSPLYRPQH
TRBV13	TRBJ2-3	ASSLRGLAVGDTQY
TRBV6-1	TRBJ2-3	ASSEDRLPSTDTQY
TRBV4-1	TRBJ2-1	ASSPTSGGNNEQF
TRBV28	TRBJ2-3	ASSRRGGTDTQY
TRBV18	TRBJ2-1	ASSPRTGVTYNEQF
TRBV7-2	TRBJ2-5	ASSQLSGGETQY
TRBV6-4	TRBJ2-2	ASSDYSGGVPGELF
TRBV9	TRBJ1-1	ASSVGPGEGEAF
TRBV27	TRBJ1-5	ASKMGTASNQPQH
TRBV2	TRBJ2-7	ASGRLAGVEQY
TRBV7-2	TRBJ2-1	ASSLKLAGGEQF
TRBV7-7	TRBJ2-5	ASSLGLAGAGETQY
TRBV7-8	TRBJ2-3	ASSLASGGTDTQY
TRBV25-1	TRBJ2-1	ASSSSLAGGEYEQF
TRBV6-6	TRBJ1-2	ASSYETSYGYT
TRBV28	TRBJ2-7	ASRGGFRGNYEQY
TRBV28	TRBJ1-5	ASSLIKPTGGWQPQH